A selection of T cell receptor beta chains follows, all from one sample in a study of T cell repertoires in cytomegalovirus infection. The antigens for these receptors are not known. Each CDR3 protein gets one entry after TCRdb re-called the reads with MiXCR. The profile shows approximately 260,000 distinct CDR3 sequences, approximately 22% of them singletons. Sequencing was performed on cultured PBMCs, taken from culture after CMV antigen stimulation. The receptors were gathered from a human donor in good health (CMV status not recorded). Some clones in this sample may be carry-over from other donors' samples. The CDR3 runs from the conserved cysteine through the conserved F or W. The D gene is left open where the match is weak. The size entry is marked missing in some rows and otherwise reads once, few, many or a size class.

J,size,D,V,DNA,CDR3
TRBJ1-3,NA,NA,TRBV7-2,TGTGCCAGCAGCTACGGGGCTGGAAACACCATATATTTT,CASSYGAGNTIYF
TRBJ2-7,many,TRBD2,TRBV7-2,TGTGCCAGCAGCTCTCCTAGCGGGAGGGCCAACGAGCAGTACTTC,CASSSPSGRANEQYF
TRBJ1-2,NA,NA,TRBV15,TGTGCCACCAGCCCCCCTGGAACTAGTAGGGGCTACACCTTC,CATSPPGTSRGYTF
TRBJ1-1,few,NA,TRBV6-5,TGTGCCAGCAGGGGTGACGGCGCGGGTCCGACTGAAGCTTTCTTT,CASRGDGAGPTEAFF
TRBJ1-4,NA,TRBD1,TRBV6-6,TGTGCCAGCAGTTACGGGGACAGGGGGCTAGGAAATGAAAAACTGTTTTTT,CASSYGDRGLGNEKLFF
TRBJ2-7,many,TRBD2,TRBV12-3/TRBV12-4,TGTGCCAGCAGCTTAGCGGGATCAGGGGACTACGAGCAGTACTTC,CASSLAGSGDYEQYF
TRBJ1-5,few,NA,TRBV20-1,TGCAGTGCTTTCAAGGGCAATCAGCCCCAGCATTTT,CSAFKGNQPQHF
TRBJ2-5,many,NA,TRBV7-9,TGTGCCAGCAGCTTTGCGACAGGCAACCAAGAGACCCAGTACTTC,CASSFATGNQETQYF
TRBJ1-2,few,NA,TRBV4-2,TGTGCCAGCAGCCAAGAGGCGACTGAGCCCTATGGCTACACCTTC,CASSQEATEPYGYTF
TRBJ1-1,few,NA,TRBV6-6,TGTGCCAGCAGTTACTACCCGAGGACTGAAGCTTTCTTT,CASSYYPRTEAFF
TRBJ2-5,NA,NA,TRBV20-1,TGCAGTGCTATTAGCGGAGAGGGACAAGAGACCCAGTACTTC,CSAISGEGQETQYF
TRBJ2-7,NA,NA,TRBV6-5,TGTGCCAGCAGTTACTTAGGTCGGGCCTCCTACGAGCAGTACTTC,CASSYLGRASYEQYF
TRBJ1-5,few,NA,TRBV27,TGTGCCAGCAAGGATTCTGGGAGCAATCAGCCCCAGCATTTT,CASKDSGSNQPQHF
TRBJ2-1,NA,NA,TRBV12-3/TRBV12-4,TGTGCCAGCAGTTTGTCCGACAATGAGCAGTTCTTC,CASSLSDNEQFF
TRBJ2-1,few,TRBD2,TRBV7-3,TGTGCCAGCAGCTTAATTGGGAAGCGGGAGGGGTCCTACAATGAGCAGTTCTTC,CASSLIGKREGSYNEQFF
TRBJ1-2,few,TRBD1,TRBV12-3/TRBV12-4,TGTGCCAGCAGTTCTTCAGGGGGCGGGGGATATGGCTACACCTTC,CASSSSGGGGYGYTF
TRBJ2-1,many,TRBD2,TRBV7-2,TGTGCCAGCAGTCCCCGACTAGCCTTCAATGAGCAGTTCTTC,CASSPRLAFNEQFF
TRBJ2-3,few,NA,TRBV6-2/TRBV6-3,TGTGCCAGCAGTTACAGCCTCAAGCCCAGAGCCTCGTTTCCAGATACGCAGTATTTT,CASSYSLKPRASFPDTQYF
TRBJ2-7,many,TRBD2,TRBV7-2,TGTGCCAGCAGTCAGGGACTAGCGGGAGCCTACGAGCAGTACTTC,CASSQGLAGAYEQYF
TRBJ2-3,NA,NA,TRBV20-1,TGCAGTGCGGGGGATACGCAGTATTTT,CSAGDTQYF
TRBJ1-3,few,NA,TRBV6-1,TGTGCCAGCGACAACCCTGGGAACACCATATATTTT,CASDNPGNTIYF
TRBJ1-5,many,TRBD1,TRBV7-3,TGTGCCAGCAGCAGGGGGCCGGATCAGCCCCAGCATTTT,CASSRGPDQPQHF
TRBJ2-1,few,TRBD1,TRBV12-3/TRBV12-4,TGTGCCAGCAGTCCGACAGGGGGCGGGCCCCATGAGCAGTTCTTC,CASSPTGGGPHEQFF
TRBJ2-1,few,TRBD2,TRBV6-6,TGTGCCAGCAGTTTCCGTAGCGGGTGGTACAATGAGCAGTTCTTC,CASSFRSGWYNEQFF
TRBJ1-1,few,NA,TRBV7-8,TGTGCCAGCAGCTTAGCCCCAGGGTTCACTGAAGCTTTCTTT,CASSLAPGFTEAFF
TRBJ2-1,once,TRBD2,TRBV3-1,TGTGCCAGCAGCCCCCAGGGGGGACTAGCGGTAGTCAATGAGCAGTTCTTC,CASSPQGGLAVVNEQFF
TRBJ2-1,once,TRBD2,TRBV6-8,TGTGCCAGCAGAGGGACTAGCGGGATGGGGTGGAATGAGCAGTTCTTC,CASRGTSGMGWNEQFF
TRBJ2-1,many,NA,TRBV12-3/TRBV12-4,TGTGCCAGCACCCCAAGCCCGGGAGCCGCTACTGAGCAGTTCTTC,CASTPSPGAATEQFF
TRBJ2-5,few,NA,TRBV20-1,TGCAGTGCAATTCTGGGGCTAGCCCAGGAGACCCAGTACTTC,CSAILGLAQETQYF
TRBJ2-3,NA,NA,TRBV12-3/TRBV12-4,TGTGCCAGCAGTTTTATCCCAGGGCGACTAAGCACAGATACGCAGTATTTT,CASSFIPGRLSTDTQYF
TRBJ2-5,NA,NA,TRBV7-6,TGTGCCAGCAGCTTCAGACTAGTTACGCGAGAGACCCAGTACTTC,CASSFRLVTRETQYF
TRBJ2-1,few,NA,TRBV6-2/TRBV6-3,TGTGCCAGCAGTTTGAGTATGGCGGGAATAAACAATGAGCAGTTCTTC,CASSLSMAGINNEQFF
TRBJ2-5,NA,NA,TRBV15,TGTGCCACCAGCAGAGGCGGGACGGGAGTGCGGGAGACCCAGTACTTC,CATSRGGTGVRETQYF
TRBJ2-3,many,NA,TRBV7-2,TGTGCCAGCAGCGAAAGGGCCATCACAACGCAGTATTTT,CASSERAITTQYF
TRBJ1-4,many,NA,TRBV28,TGTGCCAGCAGCTCCTCCGGGGCCACTAATGAAAAACTGTTTTTT,CASSSSGATNEKLFF
TRBJ2-3,NA,TRBD2,TRBV19,TGTGCCAGTAGCAAACAAGGGACTAGCGGGAGGACAGATACGCAGTATTTT,CASSKQGTSGRTDTQYF
TRBJ1-2,NA,TRBD1,TRBV5-6,TGTGCCAGCAGCGGGAGGGACAGAACTCGCTATGGCTACACCTTC,CASSGRDRTRYGYTF
TRBJ2-1,NA,NA,TRBV28,TGTGCCAGCAGGCACCTTTCTAGGAATGAGCAGTTCTTC,CASRHLSRNEQFF